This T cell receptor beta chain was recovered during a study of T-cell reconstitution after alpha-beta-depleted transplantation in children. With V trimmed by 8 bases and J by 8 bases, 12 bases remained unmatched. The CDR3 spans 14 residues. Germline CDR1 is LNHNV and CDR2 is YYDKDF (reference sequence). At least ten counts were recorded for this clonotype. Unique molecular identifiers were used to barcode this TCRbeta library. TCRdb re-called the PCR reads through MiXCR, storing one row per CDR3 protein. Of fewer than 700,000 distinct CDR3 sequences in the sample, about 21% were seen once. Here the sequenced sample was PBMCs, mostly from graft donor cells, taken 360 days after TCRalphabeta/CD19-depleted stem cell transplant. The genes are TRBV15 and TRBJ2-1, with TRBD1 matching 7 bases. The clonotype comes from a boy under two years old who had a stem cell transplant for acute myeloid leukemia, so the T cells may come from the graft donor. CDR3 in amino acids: CATGVDRASDEQFF. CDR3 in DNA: TGTGCCACCGGAGTAGACAGGGCTTCCGATGAGCAGTTCTTC.